Listed below are T cell receptor beta chains from one sample, sequenced in a study of Ad26.COV2.S vaccination and SARS-CoV-2 variants. TCRdb keeps only in-frame clones here, not all; method: immunoSEQ multiplex PCR. The table records a few hundred thousand clones, 90% of them present only once. The source material was peripheral blood, sampled in a trial of Ad26.COV2.S vaccine versus placebo. These receptors were obtained from a person aged 18-65 years who received the Ad26.COV2.S COVID-19 vaccine or a placebo. The CDR3 runs from the conserved cysteine through the conserved F or W. Fields, in order: D gene, V gene, J gene, clone size, CDR3 DNA, CDR3 protein. D genes are given only for firm matches. For some rows the clone size is stated as once, few or many, or as a class when expanded; others skip it.

>TRBD2|TRBV29-1|TRBJ2-1|.
TGCAGCGCTGGACTAGCGGGAGGATTAGGGGATGAGCAGTTCTTC
CSAGLAGGLGDEQFF
>.|TRBV7-9|TRBJ1-5|.
TGTGCCAGCAGCTTGGGGGTTACTCAGCCCCAGCATTTT
CASSLGVTQPQHF
>.|TRBV10-3|TRBJ2-3|once
TGTGCCATCAGTGGAAACACAGGGAGTCGGACAGATACGCAGTATTTT
CAISGNTGSRTDTQYF
>TRBD2|TRBV4-1|TRBJ2-7|.
TGCGCCAGCAGCCAAGTTCGAGCGGGAATGTACGGGGACGAGCAGTACTTC
CASSQVRAGMYGDEQYF
>.|TRBV19|TRBJ1-5|.
TGTGCCAGTAGTATTCAGGGAGGGGATCAGCCCCAGCATTTT
CASSIQGGDQPQHF
>.|TRBV6-2/TRBV6-3|TRBJ2-6|.
TGTGCCAGCAGCCTCGACCCCTCTGGGGCCAACGTCCTGACTTTC
CASSLDPSGANVLTF
>.|TRBV18|TRBJ2-3|.
TGTGCCAGCTCACCACTCCAGGGCGCAGATACGCAGTATTTT
CASSPLQGADTQYF
>TRBD1|TRBV6-2/TRBV6-3|TRBJ2-5|.
TGTGCCAGCAGTTACCGGGACAGGGGAGAGACCCAGTACTTC
CASSYRDRGETQYF
>.|TRBV3-1/TRBV3-2|TRBJ2-3|.
TGTGCCAGCAGCCAAACGCCCAGGGGCAGGGATACGCAGTATTTT
CASSQTPRGRDTQYF
>TRBD2|TRBV9|TRBJ2-7|.
TGTGCCAGCAGCGTACTAGCGGGAGGGCCCTACGAGCAGTACTTC
CASSVLAGGPYEQYF
>.|TRBV12-3/TRBV12-4|TRBJ2-3|.
TGTGCCAGCAGCCCACTAGACCAAGGTACGCAGTATTTT
CASSPLDQGTQYF
>.|TRBV4-1|TRBJ2-2|.
TGCGCCAGCAGCCACCTCCGTGACACCGGGGAGCTGTTTTTT
CASSHLRDTGELFF
>TRBD2|TRBV15|TRBJ2-7|.
TGTGCCACCAGCAGAGATAGGCTACTAGCGGGAAAATACGAGCAGTACTTC
CATSRDRLLAGKYEQYF
>.|TRBV30|TRBJ2-1|once
TGTGCCTGGGTCCTAGGAGCGGGTAACAATGAGCAGTTCTTC
CAWVLGAGNNEQFF
>.|TRBV28|TRBJ2-7|.
TGTGCCAGCAGTTTATTAACCAGGGGCTCCTACGAGCAGTACTTC
CASSLLTRGSYEQYF
>TRBD1|TRBV6-2/TRBV6-3|TRBJ2-1|.
TGTGCCAGCAGTTACCTGGGCGGGACAGGGGGCTATTATGAGCAGTTCTTC
CASSYLGGTGGYYEQFF
>.|TRBV6-2/TRBV6-3|TRBJ2-7|.
TGTGCCAGCAGTTCCCGGACAGATTACTACGAGCAGTACTTC
CASSSRTDYYEQYF
>.|TRBV5-4|TRBJ2-2|.
TGTGCCAGCAGCTTGGGACCGATGGGCGGGGAGCTGTTTTTT
CASSLGPMGGELFF
>TRBD2|TRBV3-1/TRBV3-2|TRBJ2-7|.
TGTGCCAGCAGCCAACGAGGGAGGGAGACCTACGAGCAGTACTTC
CASSQRGRETYEQYF
>.|TRBV20-1|TRBJ2-3|.
TGCAGTGCGGAGCGTGCAGATACGCAGTATTTT
CSAERADTQYF
>.|TRBV25-1|TRBJ2-7|.
TGTGCCAGCAGTCCTACCGGGGTCGAGCAGTACTTC
CASSPTGVEQYF
>TRBD1|TRBV6-2/TRBV6-3|TRBJ2-7|.
TGTGCCAGCAGTCAATCCGGGACAGGGCGAGAGCAGTACTTC
CASSQSGTGREQYF
>.|TRBV15|TRBJ2-3|.
TGTGCCACCAGTGGGGGATATACGCAGTATTTT
CATSGGYTQYF
>.|TRBV7-2|TRBJ1-4|.
TGTGCCAGCAGCTTAGAGGGGCTTTTTAATGAAAAACTGTTTTTT
CASSLEGLFNEKLFF
>.|TRBV6-1|TRBJ1-1|.
TGTGCCAGCAGTGAAAGGGTGAACACTGAAGCTTTCTTT
CASSERVNTEAFF
>.|TRBV6-5|TRBJ2-7|.
TGTGCCAGCAGTTACGGCCATCCGGGACAACACTACGAGCAGTACTTC
CASSYGHPGQHYEQYF
>.|TRBV7-9|TRBJ1-6|few
TGTGCCAGCAGCTTAGCGGGCACAGGCTATGGTTCACCCCTCCACTTT
CASSLAGTGYGSPLHF
>.|TRBV15|TRBJ2-3|.
TGTGCCACCAGCGGAAACCAGCGGGATACGCAGTATTTT
CATSGNQRDTQYF
>.|TRBV4-3|TRBJ1-6|.
TGCGCCAGCAGCCAAGATCCAGGGCGGAGAAATTCACCCCTCCACTTT
CASSQDPGRRNSPLHF
>.|TRBV19|TRBJ2-3|.
TGTGCCAGTAGTATGATCCCCGGGGCCCCCACCACAGATACGCAGTATTTT
CASSMIPGAPTTDTQYF
>TRBD1|TRBV9|TRBJ2-1|.
TGTGCCAGCAGCGTAGGAGGGACAGGGGCCCAGGTGCGTTACAATGAGCAGTTCTTC
CASSVGGTGAQVRYNEQFF
>TRBD1|TRBV9|TRBJ2-1|.
TGTGCCAGCAGCGCCCGGACAGGGTATCCCTACAATGAGCAGTTCTTC
CASSARTGYPYNEQFF
>.|TRBV7-3|TRBJ1-1|.
TGTGCCAGCAGCTTAGAAGCAAAGAACACTGAAGCTTTCTTT
CASSLEAKNTEAFF
>.|TRBV5-5|TRBJ1-2|.
TGTGCCAGCAGCTGGGACGGGTATGGCTACACCTTC
CASSWDGYGYTF
>.|TRBV6-6|TRBJ1-5|few
TGTGCCAGCAGTTACGTCGGGGGAAATCAGCCCCAGCATTTT
CASSYVGGNQPQHF
>.|TRBV2|TRBJ1-1|few
TGTGCCAGCAGCTCAACAAGTGAAGCTTTCTTT
CASSSTSEAFF
>.|TRBV6-5|TRBJ1-6|.
TGTGCCAGCAGTTACCTCCGGGTCCAAAATTCACCCCTCCACTTT
CASSYLRVQNSPLHF